This T cell receptor beta chain was recovered during a study of blood T cell repertoires in COVID-19. Study context: T cells, B-cell-depleted T cells, or PBMCs provided the cDNA or gDNA that served as material.

Measured with immunoSEQ multiplex PCR; TCRdb has only the in-frame clones, and not every one. The sample yields some 150,000 clones, approximately 80% seen once. This sequence was found in a woman older than 75 with active or convalescent COVID-19. The sample comprised peripheral blood.

The DNA of the CDR3 is TGCGCCAGCAGCTTAGACTATAGAAGCACAGATACGCAGTATTTT. It yields the protein CASSLDYRSTDTQYF. The rearrangement links TRBV5-1 to TRBJ2-3, with D perhaps TRBD2 (5 bases). The germline CDR1 and CDR2 sequences are SGHRS and YFSETQ. There are 15 residues in the CDR3. V lost 2 bases and J lost 0, with 10 bases in between.